This T cell receptor beta chain was sequenced for a study of shared clonotypes between healthy human individuals. Germline CDR1 SGHRS, CDR2 YFSETQ. This CDR3 has 14 amino acids. V trimming: 3 bases; J trimming: 4 bases; junction bases outside the gene matches: 5. Some clones are missing from TCRdb's copy, which holds only in-frame ones; the method was immunoSEQ multiplex PCR. The sample holds about 2.4 million clones; more than 80% are singletons and the top ten take over 0.12%. The V and J genes are TRBV5-1 and TRBJ2-5, with TRBD1 identical over 8 bases. Material for sequencing was naive CD4+ T cells sorted from blood. This sample's subset: CD45RA+ positively selected. The receptor was derived from a man younger than 35 in good health. CDR3 in DNA: TGCGCCAGCAGCTCTATAGGACAGGGAGAGACCCAGTACTTC. Translating gives CASSSIGQGETQYF.